This entry lists 15 T cell receptor beta chains sequenced from one sample in a study of tumor-infiltrating lymphocytes in primary liver carcinoma. The input was about 500 ng total RNA; TCR beta cDNA was made from it with a constant-region primer. Three nested multiplex PCR rounds of slightly modified ARM-PCR generated TCR beta libraries. A C-beta reverse primer was combined with TRBV1-TRBV30 forward primers in the first two PCR rounds, and each round had approximately 9 cycles. TCRdb reprocessed the multiplex PCR reads with MiXCR, giving one entry per CDR3 protein. The repertoire consists of 75,000 to 80,000 distinct CDR3 sequences, with approximately 69% occurring once and the leading ten covering roughly 25%. From unsorted bulk tissue weighing about 20-31 mg, DNA and RNA were co-extracted. What was sequenced was tumor-adjacent normal liver tissue. The receptors come from a man aged 35-49 years with primary liver carcinoma and hepatitis B virus infection.

As for this clonotype: A junction boundary mismatches the germline segment, possibly from a read error. V is TRBV28 and J is TRBJ1-5, with D uncertain. This CDR3 spans 14 amino acids. Germline V gene lookup returns CDR1 MDHEN and CDR2 SYDVKM. The CDR3 region is CVSRMTREGQPQHF. Written as DNA, the CDR3 is TGTGTCAGCAGGATGACAAGGGAAGGTCAGCCCCAGCATTTT.

The chain combines TRBV29-1 with TRBJ1-5; D might be TRBD1 (5 bases). The CDR3 runs 12 residues. V was trimmed by 4 bases and J by 7 bases, leaving 11 bases between them. CDR1 SQVTM and CDR2 ANQGSEA come from the germline V gene. The chain's CDR3 is CSVAQGGQPQHF. CDR3 bases: TGCAGCGTTGCTCAGGGAGGGCAGCCCCAGCATTTT.

Comment on this clonotype: Likely a read error: the CDR3 ends without its conserved phenylalanine or tryptophan. The rearrangement links TRBV4-1 to TRBJ2-7; the D is unclear. The CDR3 extends over 13 amino acids. Germline lookup yields CDR1 MGHRA and CDR2 YSYEKL. Trimming pared 4 bases from V and 4 bases from J, leaving 11 bases between. The chain's CDR3 is CASSPDRWYEQYP. Here the CDR3 DNA reads TGCGCCAGCAGCCCGGACCGTTGGTACGAGCAGTACCCC.

V is TRBV4-3 and J is TRBJ2-3, with a possible D match to TRBD2 (6 bases). Deletions cut 1 base from V and 8 bases from J, with 10 bases between. This CDR3 region has 13 residues. The germline V gene has CDR1 LGHNA and CDR2 YSLEER. This chain's CDR3 is CASSQGLGSTQYF. The CDR3 nucleotides are TGCGCCAGCAGCCAAGGTCTCGGGAGTACGCAGTATTTT.

The chain has TRBV6-2 or TRBV6-3 and TRBJ1-5; D unresolved. The V gene's germline CDR1 is MNHEY and CDR2 SVGEGT. The CDR3 spans 14 residues. V was clipped by 4 bases and J by 6 bases, with 13 bases between them. Written as DNA, the CDR3 is TGTGCCAGCAGTTCATATGGGAGGGTTCAGCCCCAGCATTTT. This codes for CASSSYGRVQPQHF.

Comments on this clonotype: This may arise from a read error, as a much more abundant clone is one base away. The conserved phenylalanine or tryptophan is not found at the CDR3 terminus, so this likely reflects a read error. V gene TRBV28 combines with J gene TRBJ1-6; 8 bases agree with TRBD1. The germline gives CDR1 MDHEN, CDR2 SYDVKM. V lost 3 bases, J lost 9 bases, and 7 bases stayed unmatched. CDR3 size: 15 residues. CDR3 nucleotide sequence: TGTGCCAGCAGTTTTTTGGACAGGGAGAGTTCACCCCTCCACTCT. Its translation is CASSFLDRESSPLHS.

With regard to this clonotype: At one end, the junction sequence differs from germline, possibly due to a read error. This sequence joins TRBV29-1 and TRBJ1-4; TRBD1 matches at 7 bases. Germline CDR1 SQVTM, CDR2 ANQGSEA. The CDR3 consists of 12 residues. CDR3 coding DNA: TGCAGCGCGGGACAGCAAAATGAAACACTGTTTTTT. Amino acids: CSAGQQNETLFF.

Concerning this clonotype: One junction end does not reproduce the germline sequence, and a read error may be involved. CDR3 loop: CAISDLGLNNQPQHF. The DNA for the CDR3 is TGTGCCATCAGTGATCTCGGACTCAATAATCAGCCTCAGCATTTT. The V call is TRBV10-3, the J call TRBJ1-5; D gene unclear. Germline loops: CDR1 ENHRY, CDR2 SYGVKD. The length of the CDR3 is 15 residues.

Comments on this clonotype: One junction end does not reproduce the germline sequence, and a read error may be involved. The chain employs TRBV6-5 and TRBJ2-2; D call uncertain. This CDR3 is 13 amino acids long. Per germline, CDR1 MNHEY and CDR2 SVGAGI. CDR3 region: CASTYEDTGELFF. CDR3 DNA: TGTGCCAGCACTTACGAGGACACCGGGGAGCTGTTTTTT.

This clonotype was detected a few times. An end of the junction does not agree with germline; a read error may underlie this. The rearrangement links TRBV11-2 to TRBJ2-1; D is possibly TRBD2 (5 bases). Per the germline V gene, CDR1 is SGHAT and CDR2 is FQNNGV. This CDR3 is 14 amino acids long. The CDR3: CASNLDRGSNEQFF. In DNA, the CDR3 is TGTGCCAGCAACTTAGATCGGGGTAGCAATGAGCAGTTCTTC.

The chain combines TRBV30 with TRBJ2-1; D remains unclear. Germline assignment: CDR1 GTSNPN and CDR2 SVGIG (reference sequence). The CDR3 length is 11 residues. The V end was cut by 8 bases, the J end by 12 bases, with 17 bases between. CDR3: CAIRRSYGQFF. The CDR3 DNA reads as TGTGCCATTAGGAGAAGCTATGGGCAGTTCTTC.

As concerns this clonotype: A much larger clone differs by one base, so this may be a read error. The rearrangement uses TRBV21-1 and TRBJ2-5; the table's D call of TRBD1 was not tested on the DNA. TRBV21-1 represents a pseudogene. The CDR3 is made up of 13 amino acids. CDR3 bases: TGTGCCAGCGCAGGGGACCACCAAGAGACCCAGTACTTC. Translated, it gives CASAGDHQETQYF.

Details on this clonotype: Germline and junction disagree at one end, which may indicate a read error. V gene TRBV6-2 or TRBV6-3 combines with J gene TRBJ1-5; 7 bases match TRBD1. The CDR3 extends over 16 amino acids. The germline V gene has CDR1 MNHEY and CDR2 SVGEGT. The CDR3 nucleotides are TGTGACAGCAGTTATCCCTGGACAGGTGGCAATCAGCTCCGGCATTTT. Translating gives CDSSYPWTGGNQLRHF.

The V and J genes are TRBV11-1 and TRBJ2-7; D uncertain. Trimming pared 4 bases from V and 1 base from J, leaving 11 bases between. Germline V gene data show CDR1 as SGHAT and CDR2 as FQDESV (reference sequence). This CDR3 has 14 residues. CDR3 sequence: CASSSLSQSYEQYF. The CDR3 nucleotides read TGTGCCAGCAGCTCACTTTCCCAGTCCTACGAGCAGTACTTC.

V and J are TRBV2 and TRBJ2-1; D remains ambiguous. The V gene lost 3 bases and the J gene lost 7 bases, with 13 bases spanning the gap. Germline V gene sequence: CDR1 SNHLY, CDR2 FYNNEI. CDR3 length: 14 amino acids. CDR3 nucleotides: TGTGCCAGCAGTGACCGGTGGATGGAAAATGAGCAGTTCTTC. Amino acids: CASSDRWMENEQFF.